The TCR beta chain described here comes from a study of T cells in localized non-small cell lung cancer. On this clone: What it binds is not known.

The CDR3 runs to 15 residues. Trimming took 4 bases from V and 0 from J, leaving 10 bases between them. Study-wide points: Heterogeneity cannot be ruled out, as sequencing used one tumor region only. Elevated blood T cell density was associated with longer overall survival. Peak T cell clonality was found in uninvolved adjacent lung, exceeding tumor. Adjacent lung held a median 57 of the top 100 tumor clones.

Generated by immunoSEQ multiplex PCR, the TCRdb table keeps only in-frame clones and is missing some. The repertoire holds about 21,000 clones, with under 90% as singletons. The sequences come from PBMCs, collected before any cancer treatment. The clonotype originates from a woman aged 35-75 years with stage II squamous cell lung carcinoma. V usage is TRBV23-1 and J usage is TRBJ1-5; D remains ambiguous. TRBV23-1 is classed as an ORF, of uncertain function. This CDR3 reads CASSLYSNSNQPQHF. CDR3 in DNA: TGCGCCAGCAGTCTATATTCGAATAGCAATCAGCCCCAGCATTTT.